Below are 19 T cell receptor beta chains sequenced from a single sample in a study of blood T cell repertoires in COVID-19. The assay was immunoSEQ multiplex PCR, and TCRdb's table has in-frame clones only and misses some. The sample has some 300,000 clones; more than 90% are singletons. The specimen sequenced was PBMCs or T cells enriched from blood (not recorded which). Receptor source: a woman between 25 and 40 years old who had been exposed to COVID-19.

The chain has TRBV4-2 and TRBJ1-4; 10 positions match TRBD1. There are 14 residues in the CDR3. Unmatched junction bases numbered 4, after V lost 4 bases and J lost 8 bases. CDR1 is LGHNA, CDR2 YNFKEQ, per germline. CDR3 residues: CASSLGTGVEKLFF. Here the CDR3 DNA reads TGTGCCAGCAGCCTCGGGACAGGGGTAGAAAAACTGTTTTTT.

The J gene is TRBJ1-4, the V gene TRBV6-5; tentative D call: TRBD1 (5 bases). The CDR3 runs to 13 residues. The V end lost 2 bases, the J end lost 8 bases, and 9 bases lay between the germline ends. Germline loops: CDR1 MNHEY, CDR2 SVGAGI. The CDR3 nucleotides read TGTGCCAGCAGTTACAAGGGGCGCGAAAAACTGTTTTTT. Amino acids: CASSYKGREKLFF.

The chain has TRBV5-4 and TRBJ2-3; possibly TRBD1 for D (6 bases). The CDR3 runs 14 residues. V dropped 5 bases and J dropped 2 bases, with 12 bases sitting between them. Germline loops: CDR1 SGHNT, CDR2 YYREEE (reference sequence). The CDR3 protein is CASRPDSYTDTQYF. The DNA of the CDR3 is TGTGCCAGCAGACCGGACAGTTACACAGATACGCAGTATTTT.

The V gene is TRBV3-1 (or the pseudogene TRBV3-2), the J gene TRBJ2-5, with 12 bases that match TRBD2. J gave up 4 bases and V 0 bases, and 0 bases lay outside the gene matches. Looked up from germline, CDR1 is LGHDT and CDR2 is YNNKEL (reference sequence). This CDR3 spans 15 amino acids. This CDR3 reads CASSQEGLAGETQYF. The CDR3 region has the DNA TGTGCCAGCAGCCAAGAGGGACTAGCGGGAGAGACCCAGTACTTC.

The CDR3 reads CASSLGSGVPHEQYF. CDR3 sequence (DNA): TGTGCCAGCAGCTTAGGCAGCGGGGTACCCCACGAGCAGTACTTC. V usage is TRBV7-9 and J usage is TRBJ2-7; 7 nucleotides line up with TRBD2. CDR3 size: 15 residues. Per germline, CDR1 SEHNR and CDR2 FQNEAQ (reference sequence). V dropped 1 base and J dropped 5; count of bases not matched to a gene: 8. The full variable domain, with the rest looked up from reference TRBV7-9 and TRBJ2-7, is DTGVSQNPRHKITKRGQNVTFRCDPISEHNRLYWYRQTLGQGPEFLTYFQNEAQLEKSRLLSDRFSAERPKGSFSTLEIQRTEQGDSAMYLCASSLGSGVPHEQYFGPGTRLTVT.

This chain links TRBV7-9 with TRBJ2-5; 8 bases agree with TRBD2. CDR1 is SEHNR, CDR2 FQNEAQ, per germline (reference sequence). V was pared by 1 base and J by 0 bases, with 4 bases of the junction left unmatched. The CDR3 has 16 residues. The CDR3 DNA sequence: TGTGCCAGCAGCTTAGGACTAGCGCGATACCAAGAGACCCAGTACTTC. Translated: CASSLGLARYQETQYF.

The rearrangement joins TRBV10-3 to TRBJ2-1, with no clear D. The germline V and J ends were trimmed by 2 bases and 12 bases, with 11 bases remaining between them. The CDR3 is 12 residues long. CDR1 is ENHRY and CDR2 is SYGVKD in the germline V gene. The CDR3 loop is CAISEILLGQFF. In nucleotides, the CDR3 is TGTGCCATCAGTGAGATTTTACTTGGGCAGTTCTTC.

In DNA form, the CDR3 reads TGTGCCAGCAGCTTTAGGGAGGCCCAGTACTTC. It codes for CASSFREAQYF. This rearrangement joins TRBV6-2 or TRBV6-3 to TRBJ2-5; maybe TRBD2 (6 bases). Trimming took off 6 bases at V and 9 bases at J, with 11 bases between the two ends. The V gene's germline CDR1 is MNHEY and CDR2 SVGEGT. The CDR3 length is 11 residues.

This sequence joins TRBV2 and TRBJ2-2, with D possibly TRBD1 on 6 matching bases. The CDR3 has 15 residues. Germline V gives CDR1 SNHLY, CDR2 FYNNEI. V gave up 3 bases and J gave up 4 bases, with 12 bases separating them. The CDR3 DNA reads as TGTGCCAGCAGTGATCGTACCAGGGGCACCGGGGAGCTGTTTTTT. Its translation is CASSDRTRGTGELFF. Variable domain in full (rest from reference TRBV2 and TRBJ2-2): EPEVTQTPSHQVTQMGQEVILRCVPISNHLYFYWYRQILGQKVEFLVSFYNNEISEKSEIFDDQFSVERPDGSNFTLKIRSTKLEDSAMYFCASSDRTRGTGELFFGEGSRLTVL.

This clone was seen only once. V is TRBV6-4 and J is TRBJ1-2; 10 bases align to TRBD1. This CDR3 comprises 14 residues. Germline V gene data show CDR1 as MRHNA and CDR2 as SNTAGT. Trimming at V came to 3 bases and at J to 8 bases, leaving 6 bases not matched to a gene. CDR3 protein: CASSELDRGTGYTF. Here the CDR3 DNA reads TGTGCCAGCAGTGAATTGGACAGGGGGACGGGCTACACCTTC.

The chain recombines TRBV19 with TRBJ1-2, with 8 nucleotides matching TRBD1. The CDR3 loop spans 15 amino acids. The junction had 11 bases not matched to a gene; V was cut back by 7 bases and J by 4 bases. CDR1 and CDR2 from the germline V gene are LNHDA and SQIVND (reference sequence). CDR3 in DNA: TGTGCCAGTAATCCAGGACCTACAGGGGGCTATGGCTACACCTTC. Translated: CASNPGPTGGYGYTF.

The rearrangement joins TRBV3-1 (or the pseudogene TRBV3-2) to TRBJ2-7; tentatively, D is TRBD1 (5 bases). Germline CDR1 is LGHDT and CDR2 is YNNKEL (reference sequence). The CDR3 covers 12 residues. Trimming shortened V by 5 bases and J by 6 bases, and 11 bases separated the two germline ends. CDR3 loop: CASSAQRGEQYF. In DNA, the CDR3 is TGTGCCAGCAGCGCTCAAAGGGGCGAGCAGTACTTC.

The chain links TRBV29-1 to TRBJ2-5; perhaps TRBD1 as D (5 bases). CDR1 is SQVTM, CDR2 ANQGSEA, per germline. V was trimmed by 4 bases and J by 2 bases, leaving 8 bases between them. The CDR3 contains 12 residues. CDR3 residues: CSVVTVQETQYF. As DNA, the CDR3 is TGCAGCGTTGTGACAGTTCAAGAGACCCAGTACTTC.

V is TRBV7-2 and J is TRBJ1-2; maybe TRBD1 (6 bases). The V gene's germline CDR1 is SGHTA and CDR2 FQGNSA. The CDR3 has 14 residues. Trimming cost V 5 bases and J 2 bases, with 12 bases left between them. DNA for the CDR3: TGTGCCAGCAGCCGCTCAACAGGGAACTATGGCTACACCTTC. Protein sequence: CASSRSTGNYGYTF. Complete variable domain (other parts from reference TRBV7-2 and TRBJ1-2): GAGVSQSPSNKVTEKGKDVELRCDPISGHTALYWYRQSLGQGLEFLIYFQGNSAPDKSGLPSDRFSAERTGGSVSTLTIQRTQQEDSAVYLCASSRSTGNYGYTFGSGTRLTVV.

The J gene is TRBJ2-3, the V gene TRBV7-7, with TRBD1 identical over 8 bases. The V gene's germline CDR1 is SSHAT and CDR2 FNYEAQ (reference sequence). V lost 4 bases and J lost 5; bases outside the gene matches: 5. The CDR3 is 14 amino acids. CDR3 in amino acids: CASSSQGAGDTQYF. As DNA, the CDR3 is TGTGCCAGCAGCTCTCAGGGGGCCGGAGATACGCAGTATTTT.

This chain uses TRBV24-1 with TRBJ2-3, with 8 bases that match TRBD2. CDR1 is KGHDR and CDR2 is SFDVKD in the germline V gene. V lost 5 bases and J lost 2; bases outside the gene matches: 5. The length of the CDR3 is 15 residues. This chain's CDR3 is CATSVRGGYTDTQYF. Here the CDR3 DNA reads TGTGCCACCAGTGTGCGCGGGGGGTACACAGATACGCAGTATTTT.

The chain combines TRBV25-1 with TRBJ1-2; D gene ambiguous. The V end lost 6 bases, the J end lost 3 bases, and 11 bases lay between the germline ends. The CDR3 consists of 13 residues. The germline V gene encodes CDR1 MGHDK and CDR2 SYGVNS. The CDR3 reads CASRDWGDYGYTF. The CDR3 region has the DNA TGTGCCAGCAGGGACTGGGGTGACTATGGCTACACCTTC.

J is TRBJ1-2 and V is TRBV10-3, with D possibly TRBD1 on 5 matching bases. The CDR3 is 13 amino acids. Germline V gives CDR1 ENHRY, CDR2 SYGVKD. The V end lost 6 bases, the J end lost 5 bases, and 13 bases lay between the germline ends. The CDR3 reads CAISDLGRYGYTF. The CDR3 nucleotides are TGTGCCATCAGCGATTTGGGGCGGTATGGCTACACCTTC.

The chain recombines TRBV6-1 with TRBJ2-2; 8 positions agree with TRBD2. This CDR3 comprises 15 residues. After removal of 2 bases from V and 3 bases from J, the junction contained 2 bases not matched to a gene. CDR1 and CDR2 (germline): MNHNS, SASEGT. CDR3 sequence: CASSEKRGYTGELFF. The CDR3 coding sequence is TGTGCCAGCAGTGAAAAGCGGGGGTACACCGGGGAGCTGTTTTTT.